The clone carrying this T cell receptor (beta chain) was observed a few times. Its antigen is as yet unknown. The entry originates in a study of beta chain features in type 1 diabetes. Whole-study context: The examined sorted cells totaled around 100,000,000 across samples.

Study-wide points: Among all four CD4+ subsets, Type 1 diabetes patients had TCRB CDR3s that were moderately but significantly shorter.

The V gene's germline CDR1 is SGDLS and CDR2 YYNGEE. The CDR3 covers 14 residues. Unmatched junction bases numbered 6, after V lost 3 bases and J lost 6 bases. All of the isolated RNA was reverse transcribed, so expressed TCRB transcripts were sequenced. Assay used: immunoSEQ multiplex PCR; TCRdb lists only in-frame clones, some missing. Among 300,000 to 400,000 clones listed, approximately 9.9% were seen once. The sample was central memory CD4+ T cells from blood. The TCR comes from a man younger than 40 with type 1 diabetes. The chain combines TRBV9 with TRBJ2-7, with 10 bases that match TRBD1. CDR3 amino acids: CASSAGQGVSEQYF. Written as DNA, the CDR3 is TGTGCCAGCAGCGCCGGACAGGGGGTCAGCGAGCAGTACTTC.